A single sample is the source of the 30 T cell receptor beta chains below, sequenced in a study of cytomegalovirus exposure and HLA in healthy donors. The primer mix had 60 Vbeta and 13 Jbeta primers. Profiled with immunoSEQ multiplex PCR; TCRdb holds only in-frame clones, not every one. The sample shows about 89,000 clones, about 83% of them seen only once. Specimen: PBMCs. The receptors shown here come from a female donor in good health and CMV-seropositive.

This clone was detected only once. The chain links TRBV2 to TRBJ1-6; D ambiguous. In germline, CDR1 is SNHLY, CDR2 FYNNEI. CDR3 size: 15 residues. The germline V and J ends were trimmed by 8 bases and 4 bases, with 15 bases remaining between them. As DNA, the CDR3 is TGTGCCAGCCACGGGAGGTCTTCATATAATTCACCCCTCCACTTT. Protein: CASHGRSSYNSPLHF.

This clone was observed a few times. The chain recombines TRBV18 with TRBJ1-2; D gene ambiguous. CDR1 and CDR2 (germline): KGHSH, LQKENI. Trimming pared 3 bases from V and 2 bases from J, leaving 7 bases between. CDR3 length: 13 residues. In nucleotides, the CDR3 is TGTGCCAGCTCACCCGAACAGAACTATGGCTACACCTTC. Translating it yields CASSPEQNYGYTF. The full variable domain, with the rest looked up from reference TRBV18 and TRBJ1-2, is NAGVMQNPRHLVRRRGQEARLRCSPMKGHSHVYWYRQLPEEGLKFMVYLQKENIIDESGMPKERFSAEFPKEGPSILRIQQVVRGDSAAYFCASSPEQNYGYTFGSGTRLTVV.

The chain employs TRBV2 and TRBJ1-5; 7 bases line up with TRBD1. Germline V lookup: CDR1 SNHLY, CDR2 FYNNEI. The CDR3 runs 13 residues. V shed 4 bases, J shed 4 bases, and the junction held 1 base outside the gene matches. DNA of the CDR3: TGTGCCAGCAGTGCGGGACAGAATCAGCCCCAGCATTTT. It yields the protein CASSAGQNQPQHF. The complete variable domain, with remaining parts taken from reference TRBV2 and TRBJ1-5, reads EPEVTQTPSHQVTQMGQEVILRCVPISNHLYFYWYRQILGQKVEFLVSFYNNEISEKSEIFDDQFSVERPDGSNFTLKIRSTKLEDSAMYFCASSAGQNQPQHFGDGTRLSIL.

The chain joins TRBV2 to TRBJ2-7; 8 bases are shared with TRBD1. V lost 6 bases to trimming and J lost 3 bases; unmatched junction nucleotides: 10. The CDR3 has 15 amino acids. Germline V gene lookup returns CDR1 SNHLY and CDR2 FYNNEI. The CDR3 DNA reads as TGTGCCAGCAGAGACGACAGGGGTAAAAGCTACGAGCAGTACTTC. Translation gives CASRDDRGKSYEQYF.

This chain uses TRBV5-6 with TRBJ2-1, with D possibly matching TRBD2 (5 bases). Germline CDR1 reads SGHDT; CDR2 reads YYEEEE. This CDR3 region has 13 residues. V was clipped by 6 bases and J by 5 bases, with 12 bases between them. The CDR3 nucleotides are TGTGCCAGCACTCCCGAGGGTAACAATGAGCAGTTCTTC. This translates into CASTPEGNNEQFF.

The CDR3, as DNA: TGTGCCAGCAGCTTAGAACACGCGAACACTGAAGCTTTCTTT. Protein: CASSLEHANTEAFF. V and J are TRBV7-6 and TRBJ1-1; D call uncertain. Germline V CDR1 and CDR2: SGHVS, FNYEAQ. There are 14 residues in the CDR3. With 1 base removed from V and 1 base from J, the gap between germline ends came to 7 bases.

The V and J genes are TRBV7-8 and TRBJ1-2, with 12 bases aligning to TRBD1. Germline lookup yields CDR1 SGHVS and CDR2 FQNEAQ. The CDR3 runs to 17 residues. The V gene end was trimmed by 7 bases and the J gene end by 4 bases; junction bases not matched to a gene: 13. Written as DNA, the CDR3 is TGTGCCAGCACCAATAATCCAGGGACAGGGGGCGCCTATGGCTACACCTTC. It yields the protein CASTNNPGTGGAYGYTF.

This sequence joins TRBV30 and TRBJ1-2; possibly TRBD1 for D (5 bases). V dropped 4 bases and J dropped 0 bases, with 15 bases sitting between them. The germline gives CDR1 GTSNPN, CDR2 SVGIG (reference sequence). The CDR3 loop spans 15 amino acids. CDR3: CAWMQGDGTNYGYTF. DNA of the CDR3: TGTGCCTGGATGCAGGGTGACGGAACTAACTATGGCTACACCTTC.

V usage is TRBV19 and J usage is TRBJ2-6; possibly TRBD2 for D (5 bases). CDR3 length equals 17 residues. The germline V gene has CDR1 LNHDA and CDR2 SQIVND (reference sequence). V gave up 0 bases and J gave up 2 bases, with 11 bases separating them. This CDR3 reads CASSIERGGTGANVLTF. In DNA form, the CDR3 reads TGTGCCAGTAGTATAGAACGCGGAGGTACTGGGGCCAACGTCCTGACTTTC. Together with reference TRBV19 and TRBJ2-6, the CDR3 gives the full variable domain: DGGITQSPKYLFRKEGQNVTLSCEQNLNHDAMYWYRQDPGQGLRLIYYSQIVNDFQKGDIAEGYSVSREKKESFPLTVTSAQKNPTAFYLCASSIERGGTGANVLTFGAGSRLTVL.

V usage is TRBV5-1 and J usage is TRBJ1-1, with a weak D call TRBD1 (6 bases). The CDR3 loop spans 16 amino acids. CDR1 is SGHRS, CDR2 YFSETQ, per germline. With 3 bases removed from V and 3 bases from J, the gap between germline ends came to 18 bases. Here the CDR3 DNA reads TGCGCCAGCAGCTCCTTGGGGGGGCGGTCTGACACTGAAGCTTTCTTT. Residues: CASSSLGGRSDTEAFF.

The chain combines TRBV10-1 with TRBJ2-7, with 8 bases identical to TRBD2. V gave up 4 bases and J gave up 4 bases; unmatched junction bases: 18. Germline V gene sequence: CDR1 WNHNN, CDR2 SYGVQD (reference sequence). This CDR3 is built from 18 residues. The CDR3 coding sequence is TGCGCCAGCAGTGGTTCTTCCCGGCGAGCGGGAGAAGGTTACGAGCAGTACTTC. This codes for CASSGSSRRAGEGYEQYF.

This clone was recorded once. The chain combines TRBV9 with TRBJ1-2; D is unclear. The germline CDR1 and CDR2 sequences are SGDLS and YYNGEE. The CDR3 runs 10 residues. Deletions cut 6 bases from V and 6 bases from J, with 6 bases between. The CDR3 DNA sequence: TGTGCCAGCAAGCCCAATGGCTACACCTTC. Amino acid sequence: CASKPNGYTF.

This clone has a single count. This chain uses TRBV10-3 with TRBJ2-7, with 7 bases aligning to TRBD1. With V trimmed by 4 bases and J by 12 bases, 15 bases remained unmatched. Germline V CDR1 and CDR2: ENHRY, SYGVKD. The CDR3 extends over 14 amino acids. The CDR3 nucleotides are TGTGCCATCAGTGTGGGACAGACCCCTACGGGGCGGTACTTC. It encodes CAISVGQTPTGRYF.

The chain links TRBV5-4 to TRBJ2-5; 9 nucleotides line up with TRBD2. V was clipped by 0 bases and J by 7 bases; unmatched bases: 13. Germline CDR1 and CDR2: SGHNT and YYREEE (reference sequence). The CDR3 is 17 residues long. The CDR3 coding sequence is TGTGCCAGCAGCTTGGGCGGGAGGGGCGGGTATGGTGGGACCCAGTACTTC. It encodes CASSLGGRGGYGGTQYF.

The CDR3 region is CASSKPAQGPETQYF. The DNA of the CDR3 is TGTGCCAGCAGCAAACCGGCGCAGGGCCCAGAGACCCAGTACTTC. This chain links TRBV11-1 with TRBJ2-5, with a possible D match to TRBD1 (5 bases). There are 15 residues in the CDR3. Trimming removed 5 bases from V and 4 bases from J, with 17 bases in between. Germline V lookup: CDR1 SGHAT, CDR2 FQDESV (reference sequence). Full variable domain (remainder filled in from reference TRBV11-1 and TRBJ2-5): EAEVAQSPRYKITEKSQAVAFWCDPISGHATLYWYRQILGQGPELLVQFQDESVVDDSQLPKDRFSAERLKGVDSTLKIQPAELGDSAMYLCASSKPAQGPETQYFGPGTRLLVL.

The chain employs TRBV2 and TRBJ1-4; D remains unclear. The V end lost 10 bases, the J end lost 8 bases, and 11 bases lay between the germline ends. Germline values: CDR1 SNHLY, CDR2 FYNNEI. CDR3 length equals 11 residues. The CDR3 loop is CATLSGEKLFF. In DNA, the CDR3 is TGTGCCACCCTTAGCGGGGAAAAACTGTTTTTT.

The chain couples TRBV6-1 to TRBJ1-1; no firm D call. V lost 5 bases to trimming and J lost 1 base, with 14 bases between them. CDR1 is MNHNS and CDR2 is SASEGT in the germline V gene. CDR3 length: 15 residues. CDR3 residues: CASSFPGAQNTEAFF. The CDR3 bases are TGTGCCAGCAGTTTCCCAGGCGCCCAGAACACTGAAGCTTTCTTT.

The genes are TRBV27 and TRBJ1-1, with D possibly matching TRBD1 (5 bases). This CDR3 has 15 amino acids. Looked up from germline, CDR1 is MNHEY and CDR2 is SMNVEV (reference sequence). V was pared by 2 bases and J by 1 base, with 11 bases between. The CDR3, as DNA: TGTGCCAGCAGTTTAGTCAGGGCTAAGAACACTGAAGCTTTCTTT. Protein product: CASSLVRAKNTEAFF.

This sequence joins TRBV5-1 and TRBJ1-4; a possible D gene is TRBD1 (5 bases). The CDR3 has 14 residues. Trimming cost V 3 bases and J 5 bases, with 11 bases left between them. Germline loops: CDR1 SGHRS, CDR2 YFSETQ. Here the CDR3 DNA reads TGCGCCAGCAGCTCCTGGCAGGGAAATGAAAAACTGTTTTTT. Translation: CASSSWQGNEKLFF.

In this sample, this clone turned up a few times. The chain recombines TRBV9 with TRBJ2-3; TRBD2 aligns across 15 bases. This CDR3 spans 18 amino acids. Germline values: CDR1 SGDLS, CDR2 YYNGEE. Germline trimming cut 2 bases from V and 2 bases from J; bases unmatched to any gene: 6. The CDR3 nucleotides read TGTGCCAGCAGCGTCTCCGGGACTAGCGGGGGGTACACAGATACGCAGTATTTT. Protein sequence: CASSVSGTSGGYTDTQYF.

V gene TRBV30 combines with J gene TRBJ2-3, with TRBD2 identical over 7 bases. Trimming took 4 bases from V and 3 from J; bases not matched to a gene: 10. CDR1 GTSNPN and CDR2 SVGIG come from the germline V gene (reference sequence). CDR3 size: 15 residues. CDR3 sequence: CAWTLTSTLTDTQYF. DNA for the CDR3: TGTGCCTGGACTTTGACTAGCACCCTTACAGATACGCAGTATTTT.

This chain connects TRBV12-5 to TRBJ1-3; 11 bases are shared with TRBD1. This CDR3 spans 17 amino acids. J gave up 2 bases and V 5 bases, and 8 bases lay outside the gene matches. CDR1 and CDR2 from the germline V gene are LGHNT and FRNRAP. In DNA, the CDR3 is TGTGCTAGTGGTCAAGGACAGGGGGCCCTGGCTGGAAACACCATATATTTT. Translation: CASGQGQGALAGNTIYF.

The chain recombines TRBV13 with TRBJ2-1, with a tentative D call TRBD1 (6 bases). This CDR3 contains 16 residues. V lost 4 bases and J lost 0, with 13 bases in between. CDR1 and CDR2 (germline): PRHDT, FYEKMQ (reference sequence). The CDR3 coding sequence is TGTGCCAGCAGCTCCCCAACAGGGAGCTCCTACAATGAGCAGTTCTTC. Its protein is CASSSPTGSSYNEQFF.

The chain couples TRBV5-1 to TRBJ2-7; perhaps TRBD1 as D (6 bases). V gave up 2 bases and J gave up 6 bases, with 12 bases separating them. Germline-derived CDR1 and CDR2 are SGHRS and YFSETQ. The CDR3 totals 13 residues. The CDR3 protein is CASSLGQNREQYF. The CDR3 DNA follows: TGCGCCAGCAGCTTAGGACAGAACCGCGAGCAGTACTTC. Using reference TRBV5-1 and TRBJ2-7 for the parts outside the CDR3, the full variable domain is KAGVTQTPRYLIKTRGQQVTLSCSPISGHRSVSWYQQTPGQGLQFLFEYFSETQRNKGNFPGRFSGRQFSNSRSEMNVSTLELGDSALYLCASSLGQNREQYFGPGTRLTVT.

The chain employs TRBV15 and TRBJ2-7, with TRBD2 matching 11 bases. Germline V gene data show CDR1 as LNHNV and CDR2 as YYDKDF (reference sequence). Trimming removed 7 bases from V and 0 bases from J; junction bases left unmatched: 14. This CDR3 is built from 18 residues. Here the CDR3 DNA reads TGTGCCACCAACCCGGGGGGGACTAGCGGAGACCTCTCCTACGAGCAGTACTTC. Translation: CATNPGGTSGDLSYEQYF.

The rearrangement links TRBV19 to TRBJ2-7, with D unresolved. The V gene lost 3 bases and the J gene lost 3 bases, with 15 bases spanning the gap. Germline assignment: CDR1 LNHDA and CDR2 SQIVND (reference sequence). CDR3 size: 15 residues. This chain's CDR3 is CASSITRQAFYEQYF. The CDR3 coding sequence is TGTGCCAGTAGTATCACCCGGCAGGCCTTCTACGAGCAGTACTTC.

This chain joins TRBV5-6 and TRBJ2-7; possibly TRBD2 for D (6 bases). Germline V gene data show CDR1 as SGHDT and CDR2 as YYEEEE. The CDR3 is 14 residues long. The V end lost 2 bases, the J end lost 2 bases, and 11 bases lay between the germline ends. The CDR3 DNA reads TGTGCCAGCAGCTTCATGGGGGGAGCCTACGAGCAGTACTTC. It is translated as CASSFMGGAYEQYF.

The chain combines TRBV2 with TRBJ1-5; D unclear. The CDR3 contains 14 residues. CDR1 and CDR2 from the germline V gene are SNHLY and FYNNEI. V shed 3 bases and J shed 9 bases, with 15 bases lying between them. The chain's CDR3 is CASSDGSRVRPQHF. The CDR3 region has the DNA TGTGCCAGCAGTGATGGCTCCCGGGTCCGGCCCCAGCATTTT.

The chain carries TRBV4-1 and TRBJ1-1; TRBD1 is a possible D gene (6 bases). The CDR3 has 15 amino acids. The V and J ends lost 1 base and 0 bases respectively, with 9 bases between them. Looked up from germline, CDR1 is MGHRA and CDR2 is YSYEKL. The CDR3 here is CASSQVDRMNTEAFF. Written as DNA, the CDR3 is TGCGCCAGCAGCCAAGTAGACAGGATGAACACTGAAGCTTTCTTT.

This clone was observed once. This sequence joins TRBV28 and TRBJ2-1; 14 bases are shared with TRBD2. V was clipped by 6 bases and J by 10 bases; unmatched bases: 11. Germline loops: CDR1 MDHEN, CDR2 SYDVKM. The CDR3 extends over 16 amino acids. The CDR3, as DNA: TGTGCCAGCAGCCCTACGGGACTAGCGGGAGTGCGGGAGCAGTTCTTC. Translation gives CASSPTGLAGVREQFF.